Presented here are 22 T cell receptor beta chains from one specimen sequenced in a study of T-cell reconstitution after alpha-beta-depleted transplantation in children. It was with unique molecular identifiers that the TCRbeta library was prepared. TCRdb re-derived calls from the PCR reads in MiXCR, one entry per CDR3 protein. The data contain under 250,000 distinct CDR3 sequences, 20% to 30% of them singletons. Material: PBMCs, mostly from graft donor cells, obtained 360 days after TCRalphabeta/CD19-depleted stem cell transplant. Receptors originate from a female patient aged 2-15 years who had a stem cell transplant for congenital amegakaryocytic thrombocytopenia, so the T cells may come from the graft donor.

This clonotype was observed a handful of times. The CDR3 is CASSLVGRPGLAGGNSSYNEQFF. The CDR3 bases are TGCGCCAGCAGCTTGGTTGGTCGACCGGGACTAGCGGGAGGTAATAGCTCCTACAATGAGCAGTTCTTC. The gene calls are TRBV5-1 and TRBJ2-1; 15 nucleotides match TRBD2. The CDR3 spans 23 residues. The germline V gene has CDR1 SGHRS and CDR2 YFSETQ. The V and J ends lost 0 bases and 0 bases, in that order; junction bases with no gene match: 16.

The V call is TRBV20-1, the J call TRBJ1-1, with D possibly being TRBD1 (6 bases). The ends were cut back, 0 bases at V and 1 base at J, with 15 bases in the middle. CDR3 length equals 16 residues. CDR1 and CDR2 (germline): DFQATT, SNEGSKA (reference sequence). The DNA of the CDR3 is TGCAGTGCTAGAGACTGGGGGCGAAGTGGGAACACTGAAGCTTTCTTT. It codes for CSARDWGRSGNTEAFF.

The chain has TRBV28 and TRBJ2-1; D possibly corresponds to TRBD2 (6 bases). V lost 3 bases and J 3 bases, leaving 12 bases between the germline ends. From germline, CDR1 is MDHEN and CDR2 SYDVKM. CDR3 length: 15 residues. The CDR3 is CASSFGGVYYNEQFF. CDR3 in DNA: TGTGCCAGCAGTTTCGGCGGGGTCTACTACAATGAGCAGTTCTTC.

J is TRBJ1-1 and V is TRBV15, with D possibly TRBD1 on 5 matching bases. Germline values: CDR1 LNHNV, CDR2 YYDKDF (reference sequence). With 0 bases removed from V and 3 bases from J, the gap between germline ends came to 14 bases. This CDR3 contains 16 residues. The CDR3 region has the DNA TGTGCCACCAGCAGAGATCGGGGACGAAGCTACACTGAAGCTTTCTTT. It yields the protein CATSRDRGRSYTEAFF.

This clonotype was seen a few times. The rearrangement links TRBV5-1 to TRBJ2-3, with 7 bases that match TRBD1. Germline lookup yields CDR1 SGHRS and CDR2 YFSETQ. The CDR3 length is 15 residues. V lost 1 base and J lost 4; bases outside the gene matches: 6. The CDR3 sequence is CASSLIDRASDTQYF. The CDR3 bases are TGCGCCAGCAGCTTGATCGACAGGGCTTCAGATACGCAGTATTTT.

About this clonotype: The junction and the germline gene differ at one end; a read error may be behind it. The genes are TRBV11-3 and TRBJ2-3; D is uncertain. The CDR3 extends over 12 amino acids. CDR1 and CDR2 (germline): SGHNT, YENEEA. The CDR3 DNA is TGTGCCAGCAGCCTAGACCAGAGCGCGCAGTATTTT. Translating gives CASSLDQSAQYF.

The rearrangement joins TRBV5-4 to TRBJ2-1; the D gene is possibly TRBD2 (6 bases). The germline V gene has CDR1 SGHNT and CDR2 YYREEE (reference sequence). The germline V and J ends were trimmed by 3 bases and 7 bases, with 20 bases remaining between them. The CDR3 has 16 residues. The CDR3 loop reads CASSWPSASRVNEQFF. DNA of the CDR3: TGTGCCAGCAGCTGGCCTAGCGCCTCAAGGGTGAATGAGCAGTTCTTC. Full variable domain (rest looked up from reference TRBV5-4 and TRBJ2-1): ETGVTQSPTHLIKTRGQQVTLRCSSQSGHNTVSWYQQALGQGPQFIFQYYREEENGRGNFPPRFSGLQFPNYSSELNVNALELDDSALYLCASSWPSASRVNEQFFGPGTRLTVL.

Only a few counts were recorded for this clonotype. The V and J genes are TRBV20-1 and TRBJ2-1, with 13 nucleotides matching TRBD2. V shed 1 base and J 5 bases; nucleotides not matched to a gene: 5. Germline CDR1 DFQATT, CDR2 SNEGSKA (reference sequence). This CDR3 has 16 residues. In DNA, the CDR3 is TGCAGTGCTAGAGGAACTAGCGGGGGGGTTAACAATGAGCAGTTCTTC. It is translated as CSARGTSGGVNNEQFF.

V usage is TRBV20-1 and J usage is TRBJ1-4, with D tentatively TRBD1 (5 bases). V shed 1 base and J shed 6 bases, with 12 bases lying between them. The CDR3 length is 14 residues. The germline gives CDR1 DFQATT, CDR2 SNEGSKA (reference sequence). CDR3 sequence: CSARVRGRDEKLFF. The CDR3 bases are TGCAGTGCTAGAGTTAGGGGCCGTGATGAAAAACTGTTTTTT.

This chain connects TRBV14 to TRBJ1-2; D perhaps matches TRBD1 (5 bases). There are 13 residues in the CDR3. Germline V gives CDR1 SGHDN, CDR2 FVKESK. V dropped 1 base and J dropped 8 bases, with 11 bases sitting between them. CDR3 bases: TGTGCCAGCAGCCAAGTCAGGGTCGGAGGCTACACCTTC. Amino acids: CASSQVRVGGYTF.

This chain links TRBV7-2 with TRBJ1-5, with D hard to call. There are 13 residues in the CDR3. V was trimmed by 6 bases and J by 1 base, leaving 7 bases between them. Germline V gene sequence: CDR1 SGHTA, CDR2 FQGNSA. CDR3 sequence: CASRLNSNQPQHF. In nucleotides, the CDR3 is TGTGCCAGCAGATTAAACAGCAATCAGCCCCAGCATTTT.

J is TRBJ1-5 and V is TRBV27; D gene unclear. The CDR3 consists of 15 residues. V gave up 4 bases and J gave up 7 bases, with 17 bases separating them. Germline CDR1 and CDR2: MNHEY and SMNVEV (reference sequence). The CDR3 DNA sequence: TGTGCCAGCAGTTCCTTCCCGGACCTAAGGCAGCCCCAGCATTTT. This encodes CASSSFPDLRQPQHF.

V gene TRBV10-3 combines with J gene TRBJ1-2; D possibly corresponds to TRBD1 (5 bases). The CDR3 is 12 residues long. Germline assignment: CDR1 ENHRY and CDR2 SYGVKD. Deletions cut 10 bases from V and 6 bases from J, with 15 bases between. The CDR3 is CATDEGRDGYTF. DNA for the CDR3: TGTGCCACCGACGAGGGGCGAGATGGCTACACCTTC.

The CDR3 DNA is TGTGCCATCAGTGAGGGGACAGGGTCTAACTATGGCTACACCTTC. Encoded protein: CAISEGTGSNYGYTF. The chain employs TRBV10-3 and TRBJ1-2, with TRBD1 matching over 9 bases. The CDR3 runs 15 residues. V lost 2 bases and J lost 0; bases outside the gene matches: 1. Germline CDR1 reads ENHRY; CDR2 reads SYGVKD.

The chain employs TRBV4-2 and TRBJ2-2; perhaps TRBD2 as D (5 bases). V was clipped by 0 bases and J by 5 bases, with 10 bases between them. The CDR3 runs to 15 residues. From germline, CDR1 is LGHNA and CDR2 YNFKEQ. The CDR3 sequence is CASSQDVGGTGELFF. The CDR3 DNA reads as TGTGCCAGCAGCCAAGATGTCGGCGGGACCGGGGAGCTGTTTTTT.

This chain uses TRBV5-1 with TRBJ2-7; D perhaps matches TRBD1 (6 bases). With 4 bases removed from V and 0 bases from J, the gap between germline ends came to 14 bases. This CDR3 contains 15 residues. The germline gives CDR1 SGHRS, CDR2 YFSETQ. CDR3 DNA sequence: TGCGCCAGCAGCGCGTCCGGGACATTCTCCTACGAGCAGTACTTC. Its translation is CASSASGTFSYEQYF. The full variable domain, with the rest looked up from reference TRBV5-1 and TRBJ2-7, is KAGVTQTPRYLIKTRGQQVTLSCSPISGHRSVSWYQQTPGQGLQFLFEYFSETQRNKGNFPGRFSGRQFSNSRSEMNVSTLELGDSALYLCASSASGTFSYEQYFGPGTRLTVT.

In its sample, this clonotype was seen many times. This sequence joins TRBV4-2 and TRBJ2-1; tentative D call: TRBD1 (6 bases). CDR1 and CDR2 from the germline V gene are LGHNA and YNFKEQ. The ends were cut back, 0 bases at V and 4 bases at J, with 19 bases in the middle. CDR3 length: 18 residues. The DNA for the CDR3 is TGTGCCAGCAGCCAAGATTTACGGCAGGGGATCGGATACAATGAGCAGTTCTTC. Its protein is CASSQDLRQGIGYNEQFF.

The chain uses TRBV29-1 and TRBJ1-1; D may be TRBD1 (5 bases). The CDR3 has 11 amino acids. Germline V CDR1 and CDR2: SQVTM, ANQGSEA. CDR3 amino acids: CSAIRDAEAFF. As DNA, the CDR3 is TGCTCAGCAATACGGGACGCTGAAGCTTTCTTT.

The chain is built from TRBV9 and TRBJ2-1; TRBD2 might be the D (5 bases). The CDR3 is 13 amino acids. V lost 0 bases, J lost 10 bases, and 11 bases lay in between. Germline CDR1 and CDR2: SGDLS and YYNGEE. This chain's CDR3 is CASSVDRGQEQFF. The CDR3 nucleotides are TGTGCCAGCAGCGTAGACCGGGGTCAAGAGCAGTTCTTC.

This clonotype appeared many times. The V call is TRBV4-1, the J call TRBJ2-5; TRBD1 might be the D (5 bases). Per the germline V gene, CDR1 is MGHRA and CDR2 is YSYEKL. With 1 base removed from V and 5 bases from J, the gap between germline ends came to 14 bases. The CDR3 contains 15 residues. CDR3 sequence: CASSQGDSFRETQYF. CDR3 bases: TGCGCCAGCAGCCAAGGCGACAGCTTTCGGGAGACCCAGTACTTC.

V gene TRBV6-1 combines with J gene TRBJ2-5; unclear D gene. The CDR3 length is 13 residues. Trimming left V 3 bases short and J 1 base short, with 6 bases between. CDR1 and CDR2 from the germline V gene are MNHNS and SASEGT. CDR3 DNA sequence: TGTGCCAGCAGTGAGGTGTTCCAAGAGACCCAGTACTTC. Encoded protein: CASSEVFQETQYF.

This chain connects TRBV29-1 to TRBJ2-7, with a weak D call TRBD1 (6 bases). The CDR3 contains 13 residues. Germline V gene data show CDR1 as SQVTM and CDR2 as ANQGSEA. Trimming took 4 bases from V and 6 from J, leaving 16 bases between them. CDR3 DNA: TGCAGCGTTGGTCTGGGCAGGGGATTCGAGCAGTACTTC. This sequence encodes CSVGLGRGFEQYF.